Here is one T cell receptor (beta chain) with its context. Its antigen remains unidentified. Base qualities are not recorded, but no much larger clone differs from it by a single base. In the germline V gene, CDR1 corresponds to MNHNS and CDR2 to SASEGT. The CDR3 spans 15 residues, from the cysteine through the phenylalanine. Kept here is only the CDR3 DNA, which spans 45 bases and is read in frame from base 1. The germline V and J ends show losses of 6 bases and 3 bases respectively, and no gene match explains 8 bases of the junction. The sample originates from a study of prognosis after radiotherapy for stage I lung cancer (dated by TCRdb to the early 2020s). For context, the study as a whole: Between early 2018 and early 2019, 15 to 20 patients with stage I NSCLC were enrolled in Nanjing, China. The cohort included about a dozen men and roughly 6 women, with a median age of approximately 76 years and a range of about 50 to 90 years. Concurrent therapy was not administered to any patient alongside SBRT. SBRT was delivered in 3 to 5 fractions with a biologically effective dose of at least 100 Gy, and image-guided IMRT or VMAT was used for delivery. About 20% of the 19 patients developed distant metastases after SBRT, at a median of approximately 7 months; the other 15 showed no significant progression. Oligometastatic NSCLC after surgical resection of the primary tumor was present in a handful of patients, while newly diagnosed primary stage I lung tumors were present in roughly 15. All patients were considered medically inoperable, owing to comorbidities in 11 to 12 and refusal of surgery in 6 or 7. For each of the 20 or so patients, one blood sample was taken before SBRT and one after, so the study sequenced some 38 samples in total. Squamous cell carcinoma histology was identified in about 7 patients, and adenocarcinoma histology was identified in around 13 patients. The study profiled peripheral blood TCR beta repertoires from stage I NSCLC patients before and after stereotactic body radiotherapy and related them to distant failure. Findings and caveats that apply to the study as a whole: The small cohort and short follow-up limited the study, so independent validation of the findings is needed. Post-SBRT Shannon entropy and its change from baseline were lower in patients who developed distant metastases; baseline Shannon entropy was not associated with metastases. TRBV and TRBJ usage frequencies reportedly varied with metastasis status, involving two V genes at baseline and several V and two J genes after SBRT. No determination of tumor specificity was made for expanded TCR clones. After SBRT, the number of unique TCR clones decreased (median around 10,000 before versus fewer than 7,500 after; Wilcoxon paired P=0.011). None of the reported P values were adjusted for multiple comparisons.

Two rounds of multiplex PCR were used to amplify the TCR beta CDR3 region from genomic DNA. The first PCR round used primers specific to each TRBV and TRBJ gene, with sequences filed in Chinese patent CN105087789A. Universal primers were used in the second round of PCR. The Roche High Pure PCR Template Preparation Kit was used to extract genomic DNA from frozen PBMCs. Paired-end sequencing with 151 bp reads was performed on the libraries using an Illumina HiSeq 3000. The study's processing was this. CutAdapt was used to discard raw reads that did not contain the multiplex PCR primer sequences. Using PEAR, the high-quality paired reads were merged into contigs. By alignment to reference sequences, MiXCR assigned TRB V, D and J gene segments to each contig. To remove sequencing errors, CDR3 sequences were clustered according to base quality and sequence similarity. Diversity was measured as Shannon entropy normalized by the natural log of productive TCR sequence number. Clonality was defined as one minus Shannon entropy divided by the natural log of the number of unique clonotypes. Using the Youden index from ROC curves, the researchers picked the repertoire-metric cut-offs for progression-free survival, and all analyses were carried out in R 3.5.3. The raw public reads went through TCRdb reprocessing: fastp at Q25, MiXCR clone calling, in-frame beta chains kept. For every CDR3 protein sequence, its rows merge into one entry that carries the most common genes and DNA. The V and J calls, along with clone size, are taken from TCRdb and not from the paper's own processing. Across this sample there are 25,000 to 30,000 distinct CDR3 sequences, with around 31% seen only once. The ten largest account for around 10% of the sample.

A history of other malignancies or of prior chemotherapy or radiotherapy was absent in all patients, and node-negative disease was shown on CT and PET/CT in all patients. At each of two time points, about 6 milliliters of peripheral venous blood were collected into EDTA tubes. Ficoll-Paque Plus density-gradient centrifugation was used to isolate PBMCs. Samples were stored at -80°C immediately after collection until analysis. The sequence derives from a donor aged 50 or older with non-small cell lung cancer. The sequences come from PBMCs, collected before or after stereotactic body radiation therapy (not recorded which). Recombination joined TRBV6-1 with TRBJ1-3, with 7 junctional bases fitting TRBD1. CDR3 loop: CASRIQGHVGNTIYF. Read as DNA, the sequence is TGTGCCAGCAGAATACAGGGGCATGTTGGAAACACCATATATTTT.